A selection of T cell receptor beta chains follows, all from one sample in a study of T cells after yellow fever vaccination. TCRdb reanalysed the 5' RACE reads using MiXCR and keeps one entry per CDR3 protein. The sample holds around 610,000 distinct CDR3 sequences, less than 15% seen once. The input for sequencing was PBMCs, taken on the day of the yellow fever booster vaccination. The source of these receptors is a man aged 25 to 45 who received the YFV17D yellow fever vaccine. Both conserved end residues are part of each CDR3. D genes are given only for firm matches. Expanded clones are given a class, and other clones once, few, many or no size at all.

D | size | J | V | DNA | CDR3
NA | few | TRBJ1-2 | TRBV5-6 | TGTGCCAGCAGCAAGCGTGAATTCTATGGCTACACCTTC | CASSKREFYGYTF
TRBD2 | few | TRBJ2-1 | TRBV7-7 | TGTGCTAGCAGCTTAGTAGCGGGAGAAATCAATGAGCAGTTCTTC | CASSLVAGEINEQFF
NA | NA | TRBJ1-1 | TRBV3-1 | TGTGCCAGCAGCCAAGAAAGGTCGTTAATGAACACTGAAGCTTTCTTT | CASSQERSLMNTEAFF
TRBD1 | NA | TRBJ2-3 | TRBV7-9 | TGTGCCAGCGGCCCCAGGGACAGGGTGACAGATACGCAGTATTTT | CASGPRDRVTDTQYF
NA | few | TRBJ2-2 | TRBV7-8 | TGTGCCAGCAGCTTACGGCCGAACACCGGGGAGCTGTTTTTT | CASSLRPNTGELFF
NA | few | TRBJ1-3 | TRBV5-1 | TGCGCCAGCAGCTTGGGTGGGTCCAACTGGGACACCATATATTTT | CASSLGGSNWDTIYF
NA | NA | TRBJ2-2 | TRBV20-1 | TGCAGTGCTAGTCTAGGTTCCACCGGGGAGCTGTTTTTT | CSASLGSTGELFF
TRBD1 | NA | TRBJ1-6 | TRBV12-3/TRBV12-4 | TGTGCCAGCAGTTCCAGGGGGGGATCACCCCTCCACTTT | CASSSRGGSPLHF
NA | NA | TRBJ1-6 | TRBV6-5 | TGTGCCAGCAGTTACGCCCCGTTGAGCTCAGAGGAGCTTAATTCACCCCTCCACTTT | CASSYAPLSSEELNSPLHF
NA | NA | TRBJ2-1 | TRBV29-1 | TGCAGCGTTGACGAAGGGTTGGATGAGCAGTTCTTC | CSVDEGLDEQFF
NA | few | TRBJ2-7 | TRBV5-5 | TGTGCCAGCAGCTTGGAGGGACCTCGCTACGGGCAGTACTTC | CASSLEGPRYGQYF
NA | few | TRBJ2-3 | TRBV20-1 | TGCAGTGCCCCCGAACGACTTACAGATACGCAGTATTTT | CSAPERLTDTQYF
NA | few | TRBJ1-1 | TRBV28 | TGTGCCAGCAGTTTGAGAATCCTCAACACTGAAGCTTTCTTT | CASSLRILNTEAFF
NA | NA | TRBJ2-3 | TRBV20-1 | TGCAGTGCTAGAGACACGGATAGCACAGATACGCAGTATTTT | CSARDTDSTDTQYF
NA | many | TRBJ1-1 | TRBV5-1 | TGCGCCAGCCGGACGGTGAACACTGAAGCTTTCTTT | CASRTVNTEAFF
TRBD2 | NA | TRBJ2-2 | TRBV7-9 | TGTGCCAGCAGCCCCGGGAGGCAGTGCTGCACCGGGGAGCTGTTTTTT | CASSPGRQCCTGELFF
NA | NA | TRBJ2-5 | TRBV28 | TGTGCCAGCAGCGGGACCCAAGAGACCCAGTACTTC | CASSGTQETQYF
TRBD1 | NA | TRBJ2-3 | TRBV29-1 | TGCAGCGTCATCGCAGGGGGCTGGGTAGCAGATACGCAGTATTTT | CSVIAGGWVADTQYF
NA | NA | TRBJ1-2 | TRBV25-1 | TGTGCCAGCAGTGACTCCGGGACCCAAGATGGCTACACCTTC | CASSDSGTQDGYTF
NA | NA | TRBJ1-5 | TRBV20-1 | TGCAGTGCTAGGGATGGGGGGTACCTTAGCAATCAGCCCCAGCATTTT | CSARDGGYLSNQPQHF
TRBD1 | NA | TRBJ1-1 | TRBV20-1 | TGCAGTGCTAGGTACGGGACAGGCGTTAACACTGAAGCTTTCTTT | CSARYGTGVNTEAFF
TRBD2 | NA | TRBJ2-7 | TRBV6-5 | TGTGCCAGCAGTTACTCGGGACTAGCGGAGTTCTACGAGCAGTACTTC | CASSYSGLAEFYEQYF
NA | many | TRBJ1-5 | TRBV18 | TGTGCCAGCTCACCACCCGGGGGGAAACAGCCCCAGCATTTT | CASSPPGGKQPQHF
NA | few | TRBJ1-1 | TRBV3-1 | TGTGCCAGCAGCCAAGATGGGAACACTGAAGCTTTCTTT | CASSQDGNTEAFF
NA | few | TRBJ2-1 | TRBV30 | TGTGCCTGGAGTGTAACGACTAGGCCCCCTTTCAATGAGCAGTTCTTC | CAWSVTTRPPFNEQFF
NA | few | TRBJ2-5 | TRBV4-3 | TGCGCCAGCAGCCATAACCGCGGGGAGACCCAGTACTTC | CASSHNRGETQYF
TRBD2 | few | TRBJ2-1 | TRBV29-1 | TGCAGCGGCGGAGCTAGCGGAACCTACAATGAGCAGTTCTTC | CSGGASGTYNEQFF
TRBD2 | NA | TRBJ2-3 | TRBV5-1 | TGCGCCAGCACCTCCAACGCGGGAGGCGGCGATACGCAGTATTTT | CASTSNAGGGDTQYF
NA | NA | TRBJ1-6 | TRBV3-1 | TGTGCCAGCTGGCGGGGCTCTGATAATTCACCCCTCCACTTT | CASWRGSDNSPLHF
TRBD2 | NA | TRBJ2-7 | TRBV5-4 | TGTGCCAGCAGACGGAGCGGGGCCAACTCCTACGAGCAGTACTTC | CASRRSGANSYEQYF
NA | few | TRBJ2-3 | TRBV24-1 | TGTGCCACCGCCCAATCGGGGGCCCCTACGCAGTATTTT | CATAQSGAPTQYF
NA | few | TRBJ2-1 | TRBV3-1 | TGTGCCAGCAGCCAGACTAGGCAGCAGTTCTTC | CASSQTRQQFF
TRBD1 | NA | TRBJ2-1 | TRBV7-2 | TGTGCCAGTAAGGGACAGAGAGACTACAATGAGCAGTTCTTC | CASKGQRDYNEQFF
NA | NA | TRBJ2-7 | TRBV20-1 | TGCAGTGCTAGAGATCTTAGCGTCTCTATGTACGAGCAGTACTTC | CSARDLSVSMYEQYF
NA | NA | TRBJ2-2 | TRBV10-3 | TGTGCCATCACGGCGGGCTCGAACACCGGGGAGCTGTTTTTT | CAITAGSNTGELFF